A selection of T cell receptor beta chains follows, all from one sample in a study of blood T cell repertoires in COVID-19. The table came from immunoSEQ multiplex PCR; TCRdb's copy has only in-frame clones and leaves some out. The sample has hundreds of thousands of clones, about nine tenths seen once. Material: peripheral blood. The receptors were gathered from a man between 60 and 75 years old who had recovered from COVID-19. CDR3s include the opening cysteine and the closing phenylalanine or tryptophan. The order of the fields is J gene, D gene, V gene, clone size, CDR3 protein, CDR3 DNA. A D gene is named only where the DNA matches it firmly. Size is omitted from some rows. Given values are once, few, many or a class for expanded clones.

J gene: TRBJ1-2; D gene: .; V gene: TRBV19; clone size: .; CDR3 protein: CASRDGQGNYGYTF; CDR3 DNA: TGTGCCAGTAGAGATGGGCAGGGAAACTATGGCTACACCTTC
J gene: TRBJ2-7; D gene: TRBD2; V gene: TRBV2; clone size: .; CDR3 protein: CASSMLAGPYEQYF; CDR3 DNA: TGTGCCAGCAGTATGTTAGCGGGACCATACGAGCAGTACTTC
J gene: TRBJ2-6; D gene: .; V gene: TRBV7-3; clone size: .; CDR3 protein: CASSFQVGGANVLTF; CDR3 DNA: TGTGCCAGCAGCTTCCAGGTTGGAGGGGCCAACGTCCTGACTTTC
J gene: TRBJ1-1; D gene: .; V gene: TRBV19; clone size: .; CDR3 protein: CASVKRQGNTEAFF; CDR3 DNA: TGTGCCAGTGTCAAGAGGCAGGGGAACACTGAAGCTTTCTTT
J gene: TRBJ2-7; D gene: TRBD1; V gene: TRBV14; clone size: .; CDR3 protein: CASSQGLGQTYEQYF; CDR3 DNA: TGTGCCAGCAGCCAAGGGCTGGGACAGACCTACGAGCAGTACTTC
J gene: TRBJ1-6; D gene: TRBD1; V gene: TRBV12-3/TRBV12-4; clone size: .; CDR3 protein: CASSLGDRAPLHF; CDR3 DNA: TGTGCCAGCAGTTTAGGGGACAGAGCACCCCTCCACTTT
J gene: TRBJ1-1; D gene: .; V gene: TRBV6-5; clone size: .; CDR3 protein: CAIHLGGLGTEAFF; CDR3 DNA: TGTGCCATACATTTAGGAGGCCTAGGGACTGAAGCTTTCTTT
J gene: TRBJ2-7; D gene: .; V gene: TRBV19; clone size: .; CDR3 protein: CASRSQGFYEQYF; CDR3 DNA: TGTGCCAGTAGATCCCAGGGGTTCTACGAGCAGTACTTC
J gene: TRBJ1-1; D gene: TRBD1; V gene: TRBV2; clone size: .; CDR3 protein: CASRVGRGAIGETEAFF; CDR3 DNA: TGTGCCAGCAGAGTGGGCAGGGGGGCGATAGGCGAGACTGAAGCTTTCTTT
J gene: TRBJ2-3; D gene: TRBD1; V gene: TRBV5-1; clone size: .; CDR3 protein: CASSARDRGTDTQYF; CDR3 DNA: TGCGCCAGCAGCGCCCGGGACAGGGGAACAGATACGCAGTATTTT
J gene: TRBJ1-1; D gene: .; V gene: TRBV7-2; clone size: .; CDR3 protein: CASAGSVLTEAFF; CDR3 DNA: TGTGCCAGCGCTGGGAGTGTCTTAACTGAAGCTTTCTTT
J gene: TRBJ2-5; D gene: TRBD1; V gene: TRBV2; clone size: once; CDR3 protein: CASRTGYQETQYF; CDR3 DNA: TGTGCCAGCCGGACAGGGTACCAAGAGACCCAGTACTTC
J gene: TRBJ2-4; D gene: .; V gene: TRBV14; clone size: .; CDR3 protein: CASSQDYNIQYF; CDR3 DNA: TGTGCCAGCAGCCAAGACTACAACATTCAGTACTTC
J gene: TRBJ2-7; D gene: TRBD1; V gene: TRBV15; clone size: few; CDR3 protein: CATSPRDRSYEQYF; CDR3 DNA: TGTGCCACCAGCCCCCGGGACAGATCCTACGAGCAGTACTTC
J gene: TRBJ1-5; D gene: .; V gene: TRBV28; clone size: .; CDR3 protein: CASSLGGERNQPQHF; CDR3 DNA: TGTGCCAGCAGTTTAGGGGGGGAGAGAAATCAGCCCCAGCATTTT
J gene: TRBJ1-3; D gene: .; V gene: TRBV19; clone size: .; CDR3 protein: CASSTGIGNTIYF; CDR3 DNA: TGTGCCAGTAGTACAGGGATTGGAAACACCATATATTTT
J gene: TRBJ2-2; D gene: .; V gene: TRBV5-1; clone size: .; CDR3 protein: CASRLLVSGTGELFF; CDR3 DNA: TGCGCCAGCAGGCTGCTAGTGTCGGGCACCGGGGAGCTGTTTTTT
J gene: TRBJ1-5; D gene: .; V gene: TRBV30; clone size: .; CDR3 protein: CAWSVGGSNQPQHF; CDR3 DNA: TGTGCCTGGAGTGTGGGAGGGTCTAATCAGCCCCAGCATTTT
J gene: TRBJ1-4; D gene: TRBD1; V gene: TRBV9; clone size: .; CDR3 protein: CASSLTGATNEKLFF; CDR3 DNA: TGTGCCAGCAGCTTAACAGGGGCAACTAATGAAAAACTGTTTTTT
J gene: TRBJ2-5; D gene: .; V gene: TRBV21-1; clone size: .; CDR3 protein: CASTHSGTVQETQYF; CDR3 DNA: TGTGCCAGCACCCACTCCGGGACAGTTCAAGAGACCCAGTACTTC
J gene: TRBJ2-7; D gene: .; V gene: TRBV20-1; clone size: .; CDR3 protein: CSASRLGAEQYF; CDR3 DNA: TGCAGTGCTAGTCGGTTGGGGGCCGAGCAGTACTTC
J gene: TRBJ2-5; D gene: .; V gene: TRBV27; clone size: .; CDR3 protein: CASKGLEVQETQYF; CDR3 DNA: TGTGCCAGCAAGGGCTTGGAGGTACAAGAGACCCAGTACTTC
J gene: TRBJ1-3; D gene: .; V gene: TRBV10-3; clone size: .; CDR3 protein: CATGQSGNTIYF; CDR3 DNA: TGTGCCACCGGACAGAGTGGAAACACCATATATTTT
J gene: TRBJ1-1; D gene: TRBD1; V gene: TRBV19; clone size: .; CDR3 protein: CASSQTGGSMNTEAFF; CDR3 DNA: TGTGCCAGTAGTCAGACAGGGGGTTCCATGAACACTGAAGCTTTCTTT
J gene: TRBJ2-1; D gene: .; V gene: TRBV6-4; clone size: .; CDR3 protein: CASSSRTGSHPLYNEQFF; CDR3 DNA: TGTGCCAGCAGCTCTAGGACTGGGTCCCACCCATTATACAATGAGCAGTTCTTC
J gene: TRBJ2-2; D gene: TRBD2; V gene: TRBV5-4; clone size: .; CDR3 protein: CASSPGTSGPRVDTGELFF; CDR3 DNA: TGTGCCAGCAGCCCCGGGACTAGCGGGCCACGGGTTGACACCGGGGAGCTGTTTTTT
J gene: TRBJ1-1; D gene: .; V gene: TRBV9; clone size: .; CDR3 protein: CASSVALQGRTEAFF; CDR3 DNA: TGTGCCAGCAGCGTAGCTCTCCAGGGAAGAACCGAAGCTTTCTTT
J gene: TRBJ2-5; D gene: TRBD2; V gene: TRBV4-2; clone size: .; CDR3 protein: CASSQGTSGLQETQYF; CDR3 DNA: TGTGCCAGCAGCCAAGGGACTAGCGGATTACAAGAGACCCAGTACTTC
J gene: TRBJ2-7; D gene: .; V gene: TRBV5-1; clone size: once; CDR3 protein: CASSLDRQGNGEQYF; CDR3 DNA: TGCGCCAGCAGCTTGGATCGGCAGGGGAACGGCGAGCAGTACTTC
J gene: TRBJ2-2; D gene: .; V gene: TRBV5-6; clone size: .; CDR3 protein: CASSFLASTGELFF; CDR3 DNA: TGTGCCAGCAGCTTCCTGGCCTCCACCGGGGAGCTGTTTTTT
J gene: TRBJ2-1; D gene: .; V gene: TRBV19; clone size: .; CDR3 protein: CASSINLGSIVSYNEQFF; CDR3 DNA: TGTGCCAGTAGTATAAATCTCGGGAGTATTGTCTCCTACAATGAGCAGTTCTTC
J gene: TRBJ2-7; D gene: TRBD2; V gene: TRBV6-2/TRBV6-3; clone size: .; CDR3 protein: CASSQLEASGRARQQYF; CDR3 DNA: TGTGCCAGCAGCCAGCTTGAGGCTAGCGGGAGGGCGAGGCAGCAGTACTTC
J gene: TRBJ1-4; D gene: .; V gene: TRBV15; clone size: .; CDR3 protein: CATSRDFREKLFF; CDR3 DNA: TGTGCCACCAGCAGGGACTTTCGGGAAAAACTGTTTTTT
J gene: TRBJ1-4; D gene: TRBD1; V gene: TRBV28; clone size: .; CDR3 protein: CASSRQGANNEKLFF; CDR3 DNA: TGTGCCAGCAGCCGACAGGGGGCAAATAATGAAAAACTGTTTTTT
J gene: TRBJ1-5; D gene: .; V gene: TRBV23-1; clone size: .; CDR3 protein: CASSQLMRQPQHF; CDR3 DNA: TGCGCCAGCAGTCAATTAATGAGACAGCCCCAGCATTTT
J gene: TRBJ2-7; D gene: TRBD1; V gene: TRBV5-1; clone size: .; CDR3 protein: CASSLYGQGSYEQYF; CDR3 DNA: TGCGCCAGCAGCTTGTATGGACAGGGATCCTACGAGCAGTACTTC